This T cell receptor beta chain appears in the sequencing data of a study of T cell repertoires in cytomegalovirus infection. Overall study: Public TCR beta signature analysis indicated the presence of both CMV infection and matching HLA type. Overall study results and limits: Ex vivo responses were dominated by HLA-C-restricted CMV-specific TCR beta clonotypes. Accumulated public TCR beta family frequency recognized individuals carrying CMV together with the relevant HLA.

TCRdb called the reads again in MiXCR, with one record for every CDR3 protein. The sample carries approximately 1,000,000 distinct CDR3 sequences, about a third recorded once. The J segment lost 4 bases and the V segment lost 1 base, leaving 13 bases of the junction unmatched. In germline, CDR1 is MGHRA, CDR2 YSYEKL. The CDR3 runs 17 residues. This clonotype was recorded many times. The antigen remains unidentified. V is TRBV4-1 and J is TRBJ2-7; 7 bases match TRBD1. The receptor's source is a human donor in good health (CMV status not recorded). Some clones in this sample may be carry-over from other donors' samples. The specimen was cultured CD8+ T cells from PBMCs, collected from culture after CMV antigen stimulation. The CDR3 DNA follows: TGCGCCAGCAGCCAAGCCCCAAGACAGGGACAACGATACGAGCAGTACGTC. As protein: CASSQAPRQGQRYEQYV.